This TCR beta chain is drawn from a study of T cells after yellow fever vaccination (dated by TCRdb to between 2018 and 2021). Background for the entire study: The SMART-Seq v4 Ultra Low Input RNA kit was used to prepare libraries from fractions with low cell numbers. To follow T-cell clones before and after both primary and booster YFV17D yellow fever vaccination, bulk TCR alpha and beta repertoires underwent longitudinal sequencing. Two healthy male donors, one aged 18 to 30 and one aged 30 to 39 years, were included in the cohort. Blood was drawn at multiple timepoints before and after primary and secondary immunization, with bulk PBMC replicates and cell subsets isolated. General findings and caveats noted by the study authors: A small share of clonotypes occurred in both CD4 and CD8 compartments, likely arising from convergent recombination. After the booster, most clones that had expanded after primary vaccination were detected again (around 97% of CD4 and around nine tenths of CD8), suggesting broad maintenance of memory. Compared with the primary T-cell response, the secondary T-cell response was faster but weaker, reaching its peak on day 5 rather than on day 15. FACS-sorted repertoires could contain abundant contaminating clonotypes from the bulk population, so computational filtering was required. Because only a couple of donors were included in the study, the extent to which the findings can be generalized is limited.

At the junction V is shortened by 2 bases and J by 0 bases; bases outside the gene matches: 11. The CDR3 spans 18 residues, from the cysteine through the phenylalanine. The DNA shown is the 54-base CDR3, in frame from base 1. CDR1 and CDR2 were assigned from the germline V gene as SGHAT and FQNNGV. The treatment or condition tag for this specimen amounts to: live attenuated yellow fever vaccine strain. At every blood-draw timepoint, two biological replicates of bulk PBMCs were collected. PBMCs were isolated from peripheral blood using a standard Ficoll-Paque protocol. RNA was extracted with TriZol from bulk PBMCs, CD4 and CD8 fractions, and dextramer-positive and dextramer-negative fractions. Synthesis of TCR cDNA relied on 5'RACE template switching, a step that introduced a universal primer site along with unique molecular identifiers. cDNA synthesis was primed from both the TCR alpha and TCR beta constant segments. Library amplification used two PCR steps, and the second PCR step added sample barcodes and sequencing adapters. Sequencing of libraries was done on Illumina HiSeq 2500 (2x100 bp) or NovaSeq (2x150 bp). In the paper's pipeline: Demultiplexing of reads and collapsing into UMI consensus sequences were performed with MIGEC, and V(D)J alignment was carried out with MiXCR. Vaccine-responding clonotypes were defined with edgeR using replicate PBMC samples, requiring FDR below 0.01 and a log2 fold change above 5 up to day 15. Each bulk clonotype was labeled CD4 or CD8 based on which sequenced repertoire, CD4 or CD8, contained the clonotype at higher abundance. TCRdb passed the public sequencing reads through fastp at Q25 and MiXCR, retaining productive beta sequences. Under each unique CDR3 protein, matching rows form one entry showing the most common genes and DNA. It is TCRdb's table, rather than the study itself, that gives the V and J calls and clone size. For this sample there are about 330,000 distinct CDR3 sequences; 6.5% to 8.5% appear just once. Clones ranked in the top ten supply 18% of the sample.

Only a few counts were recorded for this clonotype. Its antigen specificity is not known. Base qualities are not at hand, and no much larger clone is one base apart. This TCR was recovered from a man aged 18-30 years who received the YFV17D yellow fever vaccine. Sequencing used PBMCs, obtained about 49 days after the first yellow fever vaccination. The chain couples TRBV11-2 to TRBJ2-3; the junction holds 7 bases that match TRBD2. The CDR3 region: CASSLWFRLATSTDTQYF. The DNA sequence follows: TGTGCCAGCAGCTTATGGTTCCGACTAGCAACTAGCACAGATACGCAGTATTTT.